A selection of T cell receptor beta chains follows, all from one sample in a study of type 1 regulatory T cells. The antigens of these receptors remain unknown. MiXCR was run by TCRdb on the reads, yielding one entry per CDR3 protein. This repertoire shows 60,000 to 75,000 distinct CDR3 sequences, more than 20% found once; its top ten account for more than 6.5%. The material sequenced was cultured type 1 regulatory T (Tr1) cells, either the whole culture or a sorted fraction (not recorded which). All receptors derive from a human donor in good health. CDR3s include the opening cysteine and the closing phenylalanine or tryptophan. A D gene is named only where the DNA matches it firmly. Not all rows give a size; the values are once, few, many and, for expanded clones, a class.

TRBV19	many	TRBJ2-1	.	TGTGCCAGTAGTAGGAACTTCTACAATGAGCAGTTCTTC	CASSRNFYNEQFF
TRBV20-1	many	TRBJ1-3	TRBD1	TGCAGTGCTAGAGATCCTTGGACAGGGGCTGGAAACACCATATATTTT	CSARDPWTGAGNTIYF
TRBV30	few	TRBJ2-7	TRBD1	TGTGCCGGGAAAGGGACAGGGATCTACGAGCAGTACTTC	CAGKGTGIYEQYF
TRBV5-1	many	TRBJ1-5	.	TGCGCCAGCAGCTTGGAGTCAGGGAATCAGCCCCAGCATTTT	CASSLESGNQPQHF
TRBV2	.	TRBJ1-3	TRBD1	TGTGCCAGCAGTCCGGACAGGGGGCTTAACACCATATATTTT	CASSPDRGLNTIYF
TRBV5-1	few	TRBJ2-1	.	TGCGCCAGCAGCTCAAACAATGAGCAGTTCTTC	CASSSNNEQFF
TRBV19	once	TRBJ2-7	.	TGTGCCAGTGGAGACAACTCCTACGAGCAGTACTTC	CASGDNSYEQYF
TRBV5-1	few	TRBJ2-1	TRBD2	TGCGCCAGCAGCTTCAGCGGGAGGGAGCAGTTCTTC	CASSFSGREQFF
TRBV6-5	.	TRBJ2-3	TRBD1	TGTGCCAGCAGTTACTCGTTCCGCCGACAGGGGCACACAGATACGCAGTATTTT	CASSYSFRRQGHTDTQYF
TRBV2	few	TRBJ2-7	.	TGTGCCGGCAGACTGGGGCCCTACGAGCAGTACTTC	CAGRLGPYEQYF
TRBV5-4	few	TRBJ2-3	.	TGTGCCAGCAGCTTGGACCCGAGCACAGATACGCAGTATTTT	CASSLDPSTDTQYF
TRBV6-1	.	TRBJ2-1	TRBD2	TGTGCCAGCAGTGAAGTAGCGGGAGGCCCACGGGAGCAGTTCTTC	CASSEVAGGPREQFF
TRBV6-5	.	TRBJ1-6	.	TGTGCCAGCAGTTACTCGACTGTGGCGAGCTCCTATAATTCACCCCTCCACTTT	CASSYSTVASSYNSPLHF
TRBV20-1	few	TRBJ2-5	.	TGCAGTGCTCCGGACGGGCAAGAGACCCAGTACTTC	CSAPDGQETQYF
TRBV15	.	TRBJ2-2	TRBD2	TGTGCCACCAGCAGAGATTTGGCTAGCGGGAGACTCGTGGACGGGGAGCTGTTTTTT	CATSRDLASGRLVDGELFF
TRBV18	many	TRBJ1-1	.	TGTGCCAGCTCACCACTGGAGGTCTTGGCTGAAGCTTTCTTT	CASSPLEVLAEAFF
TRBV3-1	.	TRBJ2-7	.	TGTGCCAGCAGCTCTTCTGACTCCTACGAGCAGTACTTC	CASSSSDSYEQYF
TRBV27	.	TRBJ2-6	.	TGTGCCAGCAGTTTATCAGGCAGAAAGAGCTCTGGGGCCAACGTCCTGACTTTC	CASSLSGRKSSGANVLTF
TRBV20-1	once	TRBJ1-4	.	TGCAGTGTTATACAGAAGGATAATGAAAAACTGTTTTTT	CSVIQKDNEKLFF
TRBV7-3	.	TRBJ2-7	TRBD2	TGTGCCAGCAGCCAGGGGACTAGCGGGATCTCCTACGAGCAGTACTTC	CASSQGTSGISYEQYF
TRBV10-3	few	TRBJ2-3	.	TGTGCCATCAGTGGGGGATATACGCAGTATTTT	CAISGGYTQYF
TRBV20-1	.	TRBJ1-5	.	TGCAGTGCCCCTCAACAGCTACTCAATCAGCCCCAGCATTTT	CSAPQQLLNQPQHF
TRBV28	.	TRBJ1-1	.	TGTGCCAGCACCCAGGGGAGCACTGAAGCTTTCTTT	CASTQGSTEAFF
TRBV20-1	.	TRBJ2-5	.	TGCAGTGCCGAGGACATGATCCAAGAGACCCAGTACTTC	CSAEDMIQETQYF
TRBV6-6	.	TRBJ2-7	.	TGTGCCAGCAGTTCAACAGGGAGCCCGGGCTCCGAGCAGTACTTC	CASSSTGSPGSEQYF
TRBV5-1	medium-sized	TRBJ2-1	TRBD2	TGCGCCAGCAGCCCGGCTAGCGGGTTCTACTACAATGAGCAGTTCTTC	CASSPASGFYYNEQFF
TRBV21-1	many	TRBJ2-1	.	TGTGCCAGCAGCAAGGAAAGGGATGAGCAGTTCTTC	CASSKERDEQFF
TRBV5-1	.	TRBJ2-1	.	TGCGCCAGCAGCTTGCCTAAGATCCCCTACAATGAGCAGTTCTTC	CASSLPKIPYNEQFF
TRBV29-1	few	TRBJ2-7	TRBD1	TGCAGCGTTGGAACCGACAGGGGGCTTTTCTACGAGCAGTACTTC	CSVGTDRGLFYEQYF
TRBV10-3	.	TRBJ2-7	.	TGTGCCATCAGGCGGGGTCCCTACGAGCAGTACTTC	CAIRRGPYEQYF
TRBV3-1	.	TRBJ1-2	TRBD1	TGTGCCAGCAGCCAGTTGACAGGGGCATATGGCTACACCTTC	CASSQLTGAYGYTF
TRBV5-1	.	TRBJ2-1	.	TGCGCCAGCAGCTTGGGAGAGACCGGGCCCTACAATGAGCAGTTCTTC	CASSLGETGPYNEQFF
TRBV15	.	TRBJ2-3	TRBD2	TGTGCCACCAGCCCCATCCCGGGACTAGCGGGCACAGATACGCAGTATTTT	CATSPIPGLAGTDTQYF
TRBV29-1	.	TRBJ2-1	TRBD2	TGCAGCGTGGGACTAGCGGGAGGTAATGAGCAGTTCTTC	CSVGLAGGNEQFF
TRBV29-1	few	TRBJ2-1	TRBD2	TGCAGCATTACAGGACTAGCGGGCAACAATGAGCAGTTCTTC	CSITGLAGNNEQFF
TRBV7-2	few	TRBJ2-3	.	TGTGCCAGCAGCTTAGTCGGGTCAGGAGCGGGCACCACAGATACGCAGTATTTT	CASSLVGSGAGTTDTQYF
TRBV5-1	.	TRBJ1-1	TRBD1	TGCGCCAGCACCCGGGACAGGGGAATGAACACTGAAGCTTTCTTT	CASTRDRGMNTEAFF
TRBV5-6	.	TRBJ2-5	.	TGTGCCAGCAGCCGGGTGGACCAAGAGACCCAGTACTTC	CASSRVDQETQYF
TRBV7-2	.	TRBJ1-4	.	TGTGCCAGCAGCTCGGAGGGCTGGGGCGGAAAACTGTTTTTT	CASSSEGWGGKLFF
TRBV5-1	many	TRBJ2-3	.	TGCGCCACCAAAAAAGGGGGGGGAGCAGATACGCAGTATTTT	CATKKGGGADTQYF
TRBV7-8	.	TRBJ2-7	.	TGTGCCAGCAGCTTAGCGGTCATGAGGTTTCAAGGCTACGAGCAGTACTTC	CASSLAVMRFQGYEQYF
TRBV20-1	few	TRBJ2-1	TRBD2	TGCAGTGCTAGTTCCCCGGGAGGCTACAATGAGCAGTTCTTC	CSASSPGGYNEQFF
TRBV4-1	.	TRBJ2-1	TRBD2	TGCGCCAGCAGCCGAACCGGGACTAGCGGTACAACTGAGCAGTTCTTC	CASSRTGTSGTTEQFF
TRBV5-1	.	TRBJ2-1	.	TGCGCCAGCAGCTTGGAGGCGGCGAACAATGAGCAGTTCTTC	CASSLEAANNEQFF
TRBV7-3	few	TRBJ1-1	.	TGTGCCAGCAGCCCGACCGGGACCTTAAACACTGAAGCTTTCTTT	CASSPTGTLNTEAFF
TRBV6-6	many	TRBJ2-3	.	TGTGCCAGCAGTTATCCAGATACGCAGTATTTT	CASSYPDTQYF
TRBV12-3/TRBV12-4	many	TRBJ2-7	TRBD2	TGTGCCAGCAGCACCGGGACTAGCGGGAGGGCCCCCTACGAGCAGTACTTC	CASSTGTSGRAPYEQYF
TRBV30	few	TRBJ2-5	.	TGTGCCTGGACCCGACAGGAGACCCAGTACTTC	CAWTRQETQYF
TRBV12-3/TRBV12-4	few	TRBJ2-7	TRBD1	TGTGCCAGCGGGACAGGGGGCTTATACGAGCAGTACTTC	CASGTGGLYEQYF
TRBV18	.	TRBJ2-2	TRBD1	TGTGCCAGCTCAACGGGACAGGTGAACACCGGGGAGCTGTTTTTT	CASSTGQVNTGELFF
TRBV20-1	.	TRBJ1-6	.	TGCAGTGCTAGCTCCGGAAATTCACCCCTCCACTTT	CSASSGNSPLHF